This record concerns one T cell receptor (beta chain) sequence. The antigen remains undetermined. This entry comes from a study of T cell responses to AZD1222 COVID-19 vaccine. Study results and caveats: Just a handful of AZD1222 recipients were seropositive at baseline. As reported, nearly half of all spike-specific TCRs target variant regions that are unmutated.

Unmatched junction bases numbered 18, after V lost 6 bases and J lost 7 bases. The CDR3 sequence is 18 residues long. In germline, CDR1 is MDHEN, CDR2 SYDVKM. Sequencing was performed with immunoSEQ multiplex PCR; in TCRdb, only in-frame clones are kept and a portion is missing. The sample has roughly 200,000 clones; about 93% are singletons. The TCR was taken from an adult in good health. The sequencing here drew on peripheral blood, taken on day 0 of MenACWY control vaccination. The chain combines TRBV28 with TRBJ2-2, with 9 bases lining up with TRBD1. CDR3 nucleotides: TGTGCCAGCAGCTCTTACGGCTGGGGACAGGGTTTCGGCGGGGAGCTGTTTTTT. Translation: CASSSYGWGQGFGGELFF.